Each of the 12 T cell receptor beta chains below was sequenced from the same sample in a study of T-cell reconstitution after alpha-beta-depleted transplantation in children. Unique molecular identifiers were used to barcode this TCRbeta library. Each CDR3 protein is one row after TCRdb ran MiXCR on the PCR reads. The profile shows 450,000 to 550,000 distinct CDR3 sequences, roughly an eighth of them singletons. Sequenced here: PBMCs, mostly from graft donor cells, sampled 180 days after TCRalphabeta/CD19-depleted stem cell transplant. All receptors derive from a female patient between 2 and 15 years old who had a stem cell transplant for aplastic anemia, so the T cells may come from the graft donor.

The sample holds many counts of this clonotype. CDR3 protein: CASTPGGPSSYNEQFF. Here the CDR3 DNA reads TGTGCCAGCACCCCGGGCGGCCCAAGCTCCTACAATGAGCAGTTCTTC. The rearrangement uses TRBV12-3 or TRBV12-4 and TRBJ2-1; D is ambiguous. Between the trimmed V and J ends, which lost 7 bases and 0 bases, there was a span of 16 bases. This CDR3 has 16 residues.

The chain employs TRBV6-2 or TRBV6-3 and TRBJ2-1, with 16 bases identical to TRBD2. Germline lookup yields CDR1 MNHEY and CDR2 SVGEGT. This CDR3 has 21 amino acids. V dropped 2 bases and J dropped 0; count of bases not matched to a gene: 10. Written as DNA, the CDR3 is TGTGCCAGCAGTTACGGCCCGCCGGGACTAGCGGGAGGGTTCTCCTACAATGAGCAGTTCTTC. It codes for CASSYGPPGLAGGFSYNEQFF.

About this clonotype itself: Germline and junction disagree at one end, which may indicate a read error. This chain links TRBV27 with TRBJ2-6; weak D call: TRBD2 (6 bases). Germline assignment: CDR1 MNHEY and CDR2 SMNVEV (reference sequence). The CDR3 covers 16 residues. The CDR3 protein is CASSLSGGIGANGLTF. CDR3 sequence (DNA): TGTGCCAGCAGTTTATCTGGCGGGATAGGGGCCAACGGCCTGACTTTC. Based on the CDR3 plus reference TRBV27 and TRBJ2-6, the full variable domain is EAQVTQNPRYLITVTGKKLTVTCSQNMNHEYMSWYRQDPGLGLRQIYYSMNVEVTDKGDVPEGYKVSRKEKRNFPLILESPSPNQTSLYFCASSLSGGIGANGLTFGAGSRLTVL.

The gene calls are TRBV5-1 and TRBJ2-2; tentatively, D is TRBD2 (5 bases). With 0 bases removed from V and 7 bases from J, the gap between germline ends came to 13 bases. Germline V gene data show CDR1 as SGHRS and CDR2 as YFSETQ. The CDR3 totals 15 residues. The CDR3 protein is CASSLADRAVGELFF. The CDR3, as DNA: TGCGCCAGCAGCTTGGCCGATCGAGCGGTCGGGGAGCTGTTTTTT.

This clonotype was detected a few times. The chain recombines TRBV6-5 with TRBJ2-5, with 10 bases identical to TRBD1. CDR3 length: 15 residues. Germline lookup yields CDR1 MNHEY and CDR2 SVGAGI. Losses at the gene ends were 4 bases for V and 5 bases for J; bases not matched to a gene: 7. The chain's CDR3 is CASSWTGGLLETQYF. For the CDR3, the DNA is TGTGCCAGCAGTTGGACAGGGGGGCTGTTGGAGACCCAGTACTTC.

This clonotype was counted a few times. CDR3 region: CASSQDGGISYNEQFF. The CDR3 region has the DNA TGCGCCAGCAGCCAAGACGGGGGGATCTCCTACAATGAGCAGTTCTTC. The genes are TRBV4-3 and TRBJ2-1; the match to TRBD2 covers 7 bases. V trimming: 0 bases; J trimming: 0 bases; junction bases outside the gene matches: 2. Germline V lookup: CDR1 LGHNA, CDR2 YSLEER. This CDR3 spans 16 amino acids.

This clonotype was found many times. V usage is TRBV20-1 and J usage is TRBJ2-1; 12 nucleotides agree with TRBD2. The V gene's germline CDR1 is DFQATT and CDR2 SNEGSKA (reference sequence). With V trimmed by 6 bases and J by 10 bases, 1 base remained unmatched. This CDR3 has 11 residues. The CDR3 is CSAGLAGEQFF. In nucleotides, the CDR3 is TGCAGTGCCGGACTAGCGGGGGAGCAGTTCTTC.

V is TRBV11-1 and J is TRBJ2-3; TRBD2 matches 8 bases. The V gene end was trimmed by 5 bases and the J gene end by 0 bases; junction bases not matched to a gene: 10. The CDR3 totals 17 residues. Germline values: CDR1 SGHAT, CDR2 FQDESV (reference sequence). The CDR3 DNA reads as TGTGCCAGCAGCACACAGCGGGGGAGACCTAGCACAGATACGCAGTATTTT. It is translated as CASSTQRGRPSTDTQYF.

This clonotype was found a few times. The CDR3 coding sequence is TGTGCCAGCAGCTTGGCTAGCGAGATATACAATGAGCAGTTCTTC. This encodes CASSLASEIYNEQFF. The gene calls are TRBV5-5 and TRBJ2-1, with D possibly being TRBD2 (6 bases). V was pared by 0 bases and J by 4 bases, with 11 bases between. The CDR3 spans 15 residues. Germline-derived CDR1 and CDR2 are SGHKS and YYEKEE (reference sequence).

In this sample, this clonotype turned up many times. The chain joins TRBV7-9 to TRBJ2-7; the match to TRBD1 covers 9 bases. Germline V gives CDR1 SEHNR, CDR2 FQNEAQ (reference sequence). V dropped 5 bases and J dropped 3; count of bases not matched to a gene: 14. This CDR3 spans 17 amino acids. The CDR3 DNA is TGTGCCAGCAGCGCCTCCGGGACAGGGAGAAAGGTCTACGAGCAGTACTTC. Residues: CASSASGTGRKVYEQYF.

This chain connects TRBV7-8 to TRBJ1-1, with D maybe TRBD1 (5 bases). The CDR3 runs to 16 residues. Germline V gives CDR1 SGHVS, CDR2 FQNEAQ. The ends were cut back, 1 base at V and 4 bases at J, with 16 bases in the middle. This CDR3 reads CASSLGAGGRGTEAFF. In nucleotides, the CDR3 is TGTGCCAGCAGCTTAGGGGCGGGAGGAAGGGGCACTGAAGCTTTCTTT.

In DNA form, the CDR3 reads TGCAGCGTTGAGAGGGTAGCGGGACATTACAATGAGCAGTTCTTC. Protein sequence: CSVERVAGHYNEQFF. The V call is TRBV29-1, the J call TRBJ2-1, with 8 bases identical to TRBD2. Germline V gives CDR1 SQVTM, CDR2 ANQGSEA. V lost 3 bases and J lost 4; bases outside the gene matches: 8. This CDR3 is built from 15 residues.